This TCR beta chain was observed in a study of cytomegalovirus exposure and HLA in healthy donors. General study results and limits: More clonal expansion characterized HLA-associated TCR beta chains than equally common others in a later analysis.

Germline V gene lookup returns CDR1 SGHTA and CDR2 FQGNSA. The CDR3 has 14 amino acids. The trim removed 5 bases at V and 5 bases at J, leaving 4 bases unmatched. The primer mix had 60 Vbeta and 13 Jbeta primers. The method was immunoSEQ multiplex PCR; TCRdb's version includes in-frame clones alone and lacks a portion of them. Here the sample spans 95,000 to 150,000 clones, over 70% being singletons. Turning to this clone: The antigen is undetermined.

The sample taken for sequencing was PBMCs. The source of this sequence is a woman in her 40s in good health and CMV-seropositive. The gene calls are TRBV7-2 and TRBJ2-7, with 12 nucleotides matching TRBD1. Here the CDR3 reads CASSRDRGPNEQYF. CDR3 sequence (DNA): TGTGCCAGCAGCAGGGACAGGGGGCCCAACGAGCAGTACTTC.